This T cell receptor beta chain was identified during a study of OX40 agonist ivuxolimab in advanced cancers. About this clone: Its target is not known.

Study-level results: Certain nonresponders likewise exhibited a low normalized T-cell clonal expansion. Antigen specificity was not determined for the expanded peripheral T cells. There were, on average, more expanded clones in CD8+ T cells than in CD4+.

Deletions cut 5 bases from V and 6 bases from J, with 15 bases between. CDR1 SGHRS and CDR2 YFSETQ come from the germline V gene. The CDR3 is made up of 13 amino acids. Clones were read by immunoSEQ multiplex PCR, and TCRdb kept only the in-frame ones, dropping some. The table shows about 67,000 clones, with approximately 84% occurring only once. The sequences come from CD4+ or CD8+ T cells sorted from blood, collected in a trial of the OX40 agonist ivuxolimab. The origin of this receptor is an adult with an advanced solid tumor such as melanoma, head and neck, liver or kidney cancer. The V and J genes are TRBV5-1 and TRBJ2-7, with D unresolved. The CDR3 sequence: CASSLASQSEQYF. The CDR3 DNA follows: TGCGCCAGCAGTCTCGCTTCTCAATCCGAGCAGTACTTC.